The present T cell receptor beta chain was sequenced within a study of T-cell memory formation after mild COVID-19. With regard to this clonotype: What it binds is not known.

Broader study findings: Second-wave clones that peaked on day 37 lacked confirmed SARS-CoV-2 specificity. Pre-infection memory held some responding clones, suggesting pre-existing cross-reactive T cells responded.

The TCR alpha and TCR beta cDNA libraries, bearing sample barcodes and UMIs, were generated by 5'RACE using constant-segment primers. In TCRdb, the 5' RACE reads were re-called with MiXCR into one record per CDR3 protein. Among 390,000 or so distinct CDR3 sequences, roughly 15% were seen once, and the ten largest hold about 22%. V lost 3 bases to trimming and J lost 5 bases, with 21 bases between them. The CDR3 loop spans 17 amino acids. The clonotype comes from a man aged 18 to 30 who had mild COVID-19 (a few samples of this study predate the infection). Cell type and time point are not known. The J gene is TRBJ2-3, the V gene TRBV12-3 or TRBV12-4; D is possibly TRBD1 or TRBD2 (5 bases each). The sequenced sample consisted of PBMCs or a T cell subset sorted from them (not recorded which). CDR3 sequence: CASSFRALGGHGDTQYF. In DNA form, the CDR3 reads TGTGCCAGCAGTTTCCGGGCACTAGGAGGACACGGAGATACGCAGTATTTT.